Each of the 22 T cell receptor beta chains below was sequenced from the same sample in a study of blood T cell repertoires in COVID-19. TCRdb keeps only in-frame clones here, not all; method: immunoSEQ multiplex PCR. The table lists a few hundred thousand clones, 84% of them singletons. The sequencing input was peripheral blood. The receptors derive from a woman in her thirties or forties who had recovered from COVID-19.

This clone was recorded only once. The chain employs TRBV7-2 and TRBJ1-4; D is possibly TRBD1 (5 bases). Per the germline V gene, CDR1 is SGHTA and CDR2 is FQGNSA. The CDR3 is made up of 15 amino acids. V was clipped by 3 bases and J by 7 bases, with 15 bases between them. This chain's CDR3 is CASSFIMGRGEKLFF. CDR3 bases: TGTGCCAGCAGCTTCATAATGGGGAGGGGTGAAAAACTGTTTTTT.

This chain joins TRBV2 and TRBJ2-1; D possibly corresponds to TRBD1 (5 bases). The CDR3 is made up of 14 amino acids. Germline V lookup: CDR1 SNHLY, CDR2 FYNNEI. Between the trimmed V and J ends, which lost 9 bases and 5 bases, there was a span of 17 bases. The CDR3 is CARETVTSHNEQFF. CDR3 coding DNA: TGTGCCAGGGAGACAGTCACTTCCCACAATGAGCAGTTCTTC.

This chain uses TRBV5-4 with TRBJ2-1, with TRBD2 identical over 8 bases. This CDR3 is 15 amino acids long. Losses at the gene ends were 5 bases for V and 1 base for J; bases not matched to a gene: 5. Germline V gene lookup returns CDR1 SGHNT and CDR2 YYREEE (reference sequence). CDR3: CASSLAGISYNEQFF. CDR3 DNA sequence: TGTGCCAGCAGTTTAGCGGGGATTTCCTACAATGAGCAGTTCTTC.

The rearrangement links TRBV7-2 to TRBJ2-3; perhaps TRBD2 as D (7 bases). Germline CDR1 SGHTA, CDR2 FQGNSA. Trimming stripped 2 bases from V and 4 bases from J, with 16 bases between. The CDR3 has 16 amino acids. The CDR3 protein is CASSLRPGGSADTQYF. The CDR3 nucleotides are TGTGCCAGCAGCTTAAGGCCGGGGGGCAGCGCAGATACGCAGTATTTT.

The gene calls are TRBV9 and TRBJ2-7, with a tentative D call TRBD2 (5 bases). Germline CDR1 reads SGDLS; CDR2 reads YYNGEE. The CDR3 totals 14 residues. The V and J ends lost 4 bases and 4 bases respectively, with 15 bases between them. CDR3 amino acids: CASSYTPTSYEQYF. The CDR3 bases are TGTGCCAGCAGCTACACGCCCACTAGTTACGAGCAGTACTTC.

The V call is TRBV5-1, the J call TRBJ2-1; 9 bases fit TRBD2. The germline CDR1 and CDR2 sequences are SGHRS and YFSETQ. V lost 0 bases and J lost 6; bases outside the gene matches: 10. The CDR3 is 17 residues long. CDR3 in amino acids: CASSLVASGESRNEQFF. CDR3 sequence (DNA): TGCGCCAGCAGCTTGGTGGCTAGCGGGGAGTCTCGCAATGAGCAGTTCTTC.

The chain recombines TRBV2 with TRBJ2-1; 11 bases match TRBD2. V gave up 9 bases and J gave up 3 bases; unmatched junction bases: 7. The CDR3 sequence is 15 residues long. Per germline, CDR1 SNHLY and CDR2 FYNNEI. As DNA, the CDR3 is TGTGCCAGTCTTAGCGGGGGGGCAAACTACAATGAGCAGTTCTTC. Translated: CASLSGGANYNEQFF.

This chain uses TRBV6-2 or TRBV6-3 with TRBJ1-1; D uncertain. V was cut by 0 bases and J by 3 bases, with 11 bases left in between. The CDR3 extends over 15 amino acids. CDR1 and CDR2 (germline): MNHEY, SVGEGT. DNA of the CDR3: TGTGCCAGCAGTTACTCGAGAGTCGTCGACACTGAAGCTTTCTTT. This sequence encodes CASSYSRVVDTEAFF.

The chain has TRBV7-2 and TRBJ1-2, with D perhaps matching TRBD1 (6 bases). CDR1 SGHTA and CDR2 FQGNSA come from the germline V gene. The CDR3 has 15 residues. V lost 6 bases to trimming and J lost 2 bases, with 16 bases between them. CDR3 DNA sequence: TGTGCCAGCAGGGGACAATGGCCCGGAAACTATGGCTACACCTTC. Translating gives CASRGQWPGNYGYTF.

The chain links TRBV25-1 to TRBJ1-2; a possible D gene is TRBD1 (5 bases). Trimming took 3 bases from V and 8 from J, leaving 16 bases between them. Germline V gene data show CDR1 as MGHDK and CDR2 as SYGVNS. CDR3 length: 14 amino acids. The CDR3 region is CASSDRVNVFGYTF. CDR3 coding DNA: TGTGCCAGCAGTGACAGGGTGAATGTCTTCGGCTACACCTTC.

Remarks on this clone: A single base is all that separates this from a far larger clone, so a read error is likely. The chain joins TRBV7-2 to TRBJ1-5, with a weak D call TRBD1 (6 bases). CDR1 SGHTA and CDR2 FQGNSA come from the germline V gene. CDR3 length: 12 amino acids. V lost 5 bases to trimming and J lost 6 bases, with 8 bases between them. CDR3 nucleotides: TGTGCCAGCAGCCTACAGGGTCAGCCCCAGCATTTT. Residues: CASSLQGQPQHF.

The chain recombines TRBV11-3 with TRBJ2-2, with 7 bases identical to TRBD2. Germline-derived CDR1 and CDR2 are SGHNT and YENEEA. Trimming cost V 2 bases and J 6 bases; bases outside gene matches: 12. This CDR3 comprises 17 residues. CDR3 in amino acids: CASSLPPGRGKAGELFF. The CDR3 region has the DNA TGTGCCAGCAGCTTACCCCCAGGGCGGGGGAAAGCCGGGGAGCTGTTTTTT. The whole variable domain, filled in from reference TRBV11-3 and TRBJ2-2, reads EAGVVQSPRYKIIEKKQPVAFWCNPISGHNTLYWYLQNLGQGPELLIRYENEEAVDDSQLPKDRFSAERLKGVDSTLKIQPAELGDSAVYLCASSLPPGRGKAGELFFGEGSRLTVL.

This chain connects TRBV3-1 (or the pseudogene TRBV3-2) to TRBJ1-5; 9 nucleotides match TRBD1. CDR1 is LGHDT and CDR2 is YNNKEL in the germline V gene (reference sequence). V lost 0 bases, J lost 9 bases, and 3 bases stayed unmatched. This CDR3 has 14 amino acids. The DNA for the CDR3 is TGTGCCAGCAGCCAAGAGGGACAGGGTTGGCCCCAGCATTTT. The encoded protein is CASSQEGQGWPQHF.

The gene calls are TRBV6-6 and TRBJ1-3; tentative D call: TRBD1 (5 bases). CDR1 is MNHNY and CDR2 is SVGAGI in the germline V gene (reference sequence). Trimming stripped 5 bases from V and 8 bases from J, with 22 bases between. This CDR3 spans 16 amino acids. CDR3 loop: CASSTRRVAGGYTIYF. The DNA for the CDR3 is TGTGCCAGCAGTACCCGCAGGGTGGCTGGCGGATACACCATATATTTT.

This sequence joins TRBV9 and TRBJ2-5, with TRBD2 identical over 7 bases. Germline assignment: CDR1 SGDLS and CDR2 YYNGEE. The CDR3 covers 15 residues. V was pared by 3 bases and J by 5 bases, with 10 bases of the junction left unmatched. CDR3 protein: CASSDSSGRWETQYF. The DNA of the CDR3 is TGTGCCAGCAGCGATTCTTCCGGGAGGTGGGAGACCCAGTACTTC.

V and J are TRBV12-3 or TRBV12-4 and TRBJ2-3; D is uncertain. The CDR3 consists of 12 residues. With 6 bases removed from V and 4 bases from J, the gap between germline ends came to 8 bases. The CDR3 region has the DNA TGTGCCAGCAGGTCCTTAGCAGATACGCAGTATTTT. It encodes CASRSLADTQYF.

The chain uses TRBV11-3 and TRBJ2-1; TRBD2 is a possible D gene (5 bases). CDR1 is SGHNT, CDR2 YENEEA, per germline. Trimming pared 0 bases from V and 7 bases from J, leaving 16 bases between. CDR3 size: 16 residues. This CDR3 reads CASSLDHGNSWNEQFF. DNA of the CDR3: TGTGCCAGCAGCTTAGATCACGGGAACTCATGGAATGAGCAGTTCTTC.

This clone was detected only once. The V gene is TRBV9, the J gene TRBJ2-7; TRBD1 is a possible D gene (8 bases). Germline CDR1 and CDR2: SGDLS and YYNGEE. CDR3 length: 18 amino acids. V was pared by 3 bases and J by 2 bases, with 24 bases between. The CDR3 region is CASSAAPGQGGGTYEQYF. In nucleotides, the CDR3 is TGTGCCAGCAGCGCCGCACCCGGACAGGGCGGGGGTACCTACGAGCAGTACTTC. Full variable domain (missing parts from reference TRBV9 and TRBJ2-7): DSGVTQTPKHLITATGQRVTLRCSPRSGDLSVYWYQQSLDQGLQFLIQYYNGEERAKGNILERFSAQQFPDLHSELNLSSLELGDSALYFCASSAAPGQGGGTYEQYFGPGTRLTVT.

The chain employs TRBV5-1 and TRBJ1-2; 9 nucleotides match TRBD1. The CDR3 extends over 13 amino acids. V trimming: 3 bases; J trimming: 8 bases; junction bases outside the gene matches: 5. CDR1 is SGHRS and CDR2 is YFSETQ in the germline V gene. The CDR3 bases are TGCGCCAGCAGCTCACAGGGGGCTGGAGGCTACACCTTC. It codes for CASSSQGAGGYTF.

The count of this clone is one. V usage is TRBV28 and J usage is TRBJ1-2; a weak D match, TRBD1 (6 bases). Trimming pared 6 bases from V and 13 bases from J, leaving 15 bases between. Germline V gene sequence: CDR1 MDHEN, CDR2 SYDVKM. This CDR3 spans 11 amino acids. This CDR3 is CASSANREVTF. The CDR3 DNA reads TGTGCCAGCAGCGCGAACAGGGAAGTCACCTTC.

A single count supports this clone. The V gene is TRBV5-6, the J gene TRBJ2-7, with a tentative D call TRBD2 (6 bases). The CDR3 runs to 14 residues. V lost 7 bases and J 3 bases, leaving 17 bases between the germline ends. CDR1 is SGHDT, CDR2 YYEEEE, per germline. The CDR3 nucleotides read TGTGCCAGCTACGAGGAGGGCGGGGACTACGAGCAGTACTTC. This gives the protein CASYEEGGDYEQYF. Filled out from reference TRBV5-6 and TRBJ2-7, the complete variable domain reads DAGVTQSPTHLIKTRGQQVTLRCSPKSGHDTVSWYQQALGQGPQFIFQYYEEEERQRGNFPDRFSGHQFPNYSSELNVNALLLGDSALYLCASYEEGGDYEQYFGPGTRLTVT.

The chain carries TRBV6-2 or TRBV6-3 and TRBJ1-5; D perhaps matches TRBD1 (5 bases). The V gene lost 2 bases and the J gene lost 0 bases, with 11 bases spanning the gap. The CDR3 is made up of 16 amino acids. The germline V gene has CDR1 MNHEY and CDR2 SVGEGT. The CDR3 reads CASSYSGGGSNQPQHF. Written as DNA, the CDR3 is TGTGCCAGCAGTTACAGCGGGGGGGGTAGCAATCAGCCCCAGCATTTT.